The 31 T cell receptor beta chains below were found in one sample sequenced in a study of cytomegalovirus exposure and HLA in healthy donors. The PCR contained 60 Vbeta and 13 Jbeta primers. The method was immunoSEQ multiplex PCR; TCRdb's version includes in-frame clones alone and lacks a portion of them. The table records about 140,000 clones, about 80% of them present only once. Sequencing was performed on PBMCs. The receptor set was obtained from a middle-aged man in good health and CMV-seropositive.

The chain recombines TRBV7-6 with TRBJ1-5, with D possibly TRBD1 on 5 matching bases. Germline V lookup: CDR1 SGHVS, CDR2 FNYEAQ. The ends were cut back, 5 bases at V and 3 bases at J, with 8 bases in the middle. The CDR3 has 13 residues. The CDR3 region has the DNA TGTGCCAGCAGCACAGGTAACAATCAGCCCCAGCATTTT. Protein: CASSTGNNQPQHF.

CDR3 sequence reads: CASRVAGASYEQYF. CDR3 nucleotide sequence: TGTGCCAGCAGAGTAGCGGGGGCATCCTACGAGCAGTACTTC. The chain links TRBV6-6 to TRBJ2-7; 9 positions match TRBD2. Trimming took 6 bases from V and 1 from J; bases not matched to a gene: 4. The V gene's germline CDR1 is MNHNY and CDR2 SVGAGI (reference sequence). The CDR3 loop spans 14 amino acids.

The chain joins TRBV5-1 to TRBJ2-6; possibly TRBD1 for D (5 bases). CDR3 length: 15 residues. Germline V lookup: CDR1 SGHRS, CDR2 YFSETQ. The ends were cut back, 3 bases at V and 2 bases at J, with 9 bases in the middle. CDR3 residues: CASSYMTAGANVLTF. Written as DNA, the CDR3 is TGCGCCAGCAGCTACATGACAGCTGGGGCCAACGTCCTGACTTTC.

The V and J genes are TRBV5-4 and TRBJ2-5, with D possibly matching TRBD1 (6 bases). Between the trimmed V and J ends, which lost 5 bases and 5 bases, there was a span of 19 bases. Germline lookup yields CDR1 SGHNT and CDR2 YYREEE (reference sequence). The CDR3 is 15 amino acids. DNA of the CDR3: TGTGCCAGCAGACCGGGACAACACCGAATGGAGACCCAGTACTTC. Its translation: CASRPGQHRMETQYF.

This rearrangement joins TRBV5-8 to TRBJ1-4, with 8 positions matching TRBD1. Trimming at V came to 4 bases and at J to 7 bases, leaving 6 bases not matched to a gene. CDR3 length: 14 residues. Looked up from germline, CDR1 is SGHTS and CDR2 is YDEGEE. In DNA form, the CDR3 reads TGTGCCAGCAGCCTCGGACAGGGCGGTGAAAAACTGTTTTTT. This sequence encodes CASSLGQGGEKLFF.

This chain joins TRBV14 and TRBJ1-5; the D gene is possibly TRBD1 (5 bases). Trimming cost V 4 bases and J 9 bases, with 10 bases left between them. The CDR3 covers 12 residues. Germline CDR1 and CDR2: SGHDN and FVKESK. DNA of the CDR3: TGTGCCAGCAGCCTAGCGGGGGGGCCCCAGCATTTT. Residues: CASSLAGGPQHF.

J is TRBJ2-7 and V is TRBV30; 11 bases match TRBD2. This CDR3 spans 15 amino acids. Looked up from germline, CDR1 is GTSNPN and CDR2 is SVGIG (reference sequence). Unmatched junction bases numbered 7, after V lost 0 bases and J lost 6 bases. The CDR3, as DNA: TGTGCCTGGAGTGTATTGGCTAGCGGGAGGTCCGAGCAGTACTTC. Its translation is CAWSVLASGRSEQYF.

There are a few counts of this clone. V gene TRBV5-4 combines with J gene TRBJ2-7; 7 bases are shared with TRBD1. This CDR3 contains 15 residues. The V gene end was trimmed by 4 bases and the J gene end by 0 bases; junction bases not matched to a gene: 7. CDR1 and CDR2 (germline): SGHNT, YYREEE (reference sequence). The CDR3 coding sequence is TGTGCCAGCAGCCCCCCCGGGACAGTCTCCTACGAGCAGTACTTC. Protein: CASSPPGTVSYEQYF.

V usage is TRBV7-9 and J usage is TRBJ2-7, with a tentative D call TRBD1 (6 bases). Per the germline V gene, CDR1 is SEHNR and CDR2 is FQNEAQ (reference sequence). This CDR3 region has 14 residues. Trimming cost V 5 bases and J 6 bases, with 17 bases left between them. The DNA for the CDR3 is TGTGCCAGCAGCCCAACCCATACAGGGAGCGAGCAGTACTTC. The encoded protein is CASSPTHTGSEQYF.

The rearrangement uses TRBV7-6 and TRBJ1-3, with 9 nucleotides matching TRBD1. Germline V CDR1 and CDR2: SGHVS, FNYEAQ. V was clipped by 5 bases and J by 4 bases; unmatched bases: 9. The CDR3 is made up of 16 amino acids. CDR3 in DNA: TGTGCCAGCAGCCCATGGGGACAGGGCTCGGGAAACACCATATATTTT. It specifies CASSPWGQGSGNTIYF.

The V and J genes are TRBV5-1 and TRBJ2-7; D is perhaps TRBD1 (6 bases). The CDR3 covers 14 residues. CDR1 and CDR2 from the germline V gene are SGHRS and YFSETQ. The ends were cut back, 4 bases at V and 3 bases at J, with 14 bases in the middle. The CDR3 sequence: CASSADRLSYEQYF. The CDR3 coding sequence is TGCGCCAGCAGCGCAGACAGGTTAAGCTACGAGCAGTACTTC.

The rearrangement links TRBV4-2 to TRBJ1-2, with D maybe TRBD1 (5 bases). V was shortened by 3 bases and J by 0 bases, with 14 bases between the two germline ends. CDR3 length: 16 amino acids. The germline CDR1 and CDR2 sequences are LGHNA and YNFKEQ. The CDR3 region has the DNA TGTGCCAGCAGCCACCCAGACAGCCTAGCTAACTATGGCTACACCTTC. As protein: CASSHPDSLANYGYTF.

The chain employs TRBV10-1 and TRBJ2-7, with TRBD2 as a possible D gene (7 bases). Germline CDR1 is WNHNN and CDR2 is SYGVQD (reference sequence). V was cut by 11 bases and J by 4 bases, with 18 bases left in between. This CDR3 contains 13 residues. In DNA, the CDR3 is TGCGCCGCCTGGGGGGGGCAGGAATACGAGCAGTACTTC. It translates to CAAWGGQEYEQYF.

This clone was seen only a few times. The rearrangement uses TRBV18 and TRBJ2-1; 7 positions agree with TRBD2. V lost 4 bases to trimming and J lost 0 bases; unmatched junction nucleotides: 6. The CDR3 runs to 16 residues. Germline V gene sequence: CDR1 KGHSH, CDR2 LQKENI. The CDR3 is CASSLLAGRSYNEQFF. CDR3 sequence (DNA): TGTGCCAGCTCACTATTAGCGGGCCGCTCCTACAATGAGCAGTTCTTC.

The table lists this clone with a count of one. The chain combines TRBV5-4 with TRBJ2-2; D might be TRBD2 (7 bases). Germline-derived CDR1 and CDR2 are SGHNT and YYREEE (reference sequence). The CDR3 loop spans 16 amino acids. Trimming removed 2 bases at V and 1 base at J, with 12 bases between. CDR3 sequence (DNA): TGTGCCAGCAGCTTTGGAGGGGGGGAGAACACCGGGGAGCTGTTTTTT. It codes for CASSFGGGENTGELFF.

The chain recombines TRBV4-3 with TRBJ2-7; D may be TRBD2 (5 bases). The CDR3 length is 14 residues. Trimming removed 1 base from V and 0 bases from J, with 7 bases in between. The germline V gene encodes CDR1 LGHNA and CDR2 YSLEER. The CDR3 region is CASSQVAGSYEQYF. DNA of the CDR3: TGCGCCAGCAGCCAAGTTGCGGGCTCCTACGAGCAGTACTTC.

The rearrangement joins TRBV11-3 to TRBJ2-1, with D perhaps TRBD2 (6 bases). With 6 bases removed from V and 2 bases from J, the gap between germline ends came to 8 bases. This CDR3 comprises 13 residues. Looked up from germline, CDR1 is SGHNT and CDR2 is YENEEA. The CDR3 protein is CASRGRPYNEQFF. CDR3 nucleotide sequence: TGTGCCAGCAGAGGGAGGCCCTACAATGAGCAGTTCTTC.

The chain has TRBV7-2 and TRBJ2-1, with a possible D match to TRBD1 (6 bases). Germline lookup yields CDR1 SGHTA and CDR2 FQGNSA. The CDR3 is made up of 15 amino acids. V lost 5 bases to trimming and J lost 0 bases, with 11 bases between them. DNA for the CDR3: TGTGCCAGCAGCCTCTCGGACAGCTCCTACAATGAGCAGTTCTTC. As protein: CASSLSDSSYNEQFF.

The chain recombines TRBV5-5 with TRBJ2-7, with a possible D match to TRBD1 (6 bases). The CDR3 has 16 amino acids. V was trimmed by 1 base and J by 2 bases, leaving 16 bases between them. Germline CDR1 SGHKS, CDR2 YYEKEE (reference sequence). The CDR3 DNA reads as TGTGCCAGCAGCTTGTTGATCCGGGACACAGCCTACGAGCAGTACTTC. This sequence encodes CASSLLIRDTAYEQYF.

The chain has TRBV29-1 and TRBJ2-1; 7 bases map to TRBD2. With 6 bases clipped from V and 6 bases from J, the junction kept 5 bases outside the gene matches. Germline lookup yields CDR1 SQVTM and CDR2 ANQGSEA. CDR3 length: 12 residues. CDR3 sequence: CSVGRGTNEQFF. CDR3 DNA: TGCAGCGTAGGGAGGGGAACCAATGAGCAGTTCTTC.

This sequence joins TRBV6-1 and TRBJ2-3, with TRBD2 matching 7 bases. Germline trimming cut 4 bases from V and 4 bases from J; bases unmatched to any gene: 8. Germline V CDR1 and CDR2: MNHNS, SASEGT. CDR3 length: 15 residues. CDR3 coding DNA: TGTGCCAGCAGTGTACTAGCGCGGTATTCAGATACGCAGTATTTT. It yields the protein CASSVLARYSDTQYF.

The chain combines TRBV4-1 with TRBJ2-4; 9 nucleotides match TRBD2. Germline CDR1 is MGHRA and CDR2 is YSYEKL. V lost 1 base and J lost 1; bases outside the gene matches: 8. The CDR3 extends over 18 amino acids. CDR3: CASSQGRAGGVAKNIQYF. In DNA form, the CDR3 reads TGCGCCAGCAGCCAAGGGCGCGCGGGAGGGGTTGCCAAAAACATTCAGTACTTC.

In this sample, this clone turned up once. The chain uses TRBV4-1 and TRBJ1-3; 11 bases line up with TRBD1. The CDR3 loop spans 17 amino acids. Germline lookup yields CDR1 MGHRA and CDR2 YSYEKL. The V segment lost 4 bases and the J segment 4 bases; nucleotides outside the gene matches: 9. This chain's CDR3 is CASSRAGTGGEGNTIYF. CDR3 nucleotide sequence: TGCGCCAGCAGCCGTGCCGGGACAGGGGGTGAGGGAAACACCATATATTTT.

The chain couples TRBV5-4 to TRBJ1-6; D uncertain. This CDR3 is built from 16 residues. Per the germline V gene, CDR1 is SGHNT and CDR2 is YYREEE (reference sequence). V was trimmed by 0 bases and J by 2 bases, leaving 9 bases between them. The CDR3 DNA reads TGTGCCAGCAGCTTGGTTGGTAGCACCTATAATTCACCCCTCCACTTT. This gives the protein CASSLVGSTYNSPLHF.

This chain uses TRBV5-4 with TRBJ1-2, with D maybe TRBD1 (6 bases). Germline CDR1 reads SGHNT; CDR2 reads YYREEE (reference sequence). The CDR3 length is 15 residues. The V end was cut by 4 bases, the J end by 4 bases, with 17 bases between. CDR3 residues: CASSPPLLGGYGYTF. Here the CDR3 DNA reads TGTGCCAGCAGCCCACCCCTCCTAGGGGGCTATGGCTACACCTTC.

CDR3 loop: CASSQHPRRIPGEQYF. The CDR3 DNA sequence: TGCGCCAGCAGCCAGCACCCCAGACGGATCCCGGGCGAGCAGTACTTC. This sequence joins TRBV4-1 and TRBJ2-7; D remains unclear. CDR3 length: 16 amino acids. CDR1 and CDR2 (germline): MGHRA, YSYEKL. V lost 3 bases and J lost 6, with 21 bases in between.

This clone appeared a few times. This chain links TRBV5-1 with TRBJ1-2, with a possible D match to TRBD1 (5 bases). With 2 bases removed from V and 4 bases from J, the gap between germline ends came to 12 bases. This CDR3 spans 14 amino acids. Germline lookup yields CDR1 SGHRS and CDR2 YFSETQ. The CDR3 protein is CASSFRDRGYGYTF. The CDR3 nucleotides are TGCGCCAGCAGCTTCCGAGACAGAGGCTATGGCTACACCTTC.

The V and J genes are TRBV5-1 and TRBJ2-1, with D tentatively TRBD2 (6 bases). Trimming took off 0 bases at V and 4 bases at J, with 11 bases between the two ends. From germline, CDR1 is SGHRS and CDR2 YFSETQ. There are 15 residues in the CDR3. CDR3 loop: CASSLVVAAYNEQFF. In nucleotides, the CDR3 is TGCGCCAGCAGCTTGGTAGTAGCGGCGTACAATGAGCAGTTCTTC.

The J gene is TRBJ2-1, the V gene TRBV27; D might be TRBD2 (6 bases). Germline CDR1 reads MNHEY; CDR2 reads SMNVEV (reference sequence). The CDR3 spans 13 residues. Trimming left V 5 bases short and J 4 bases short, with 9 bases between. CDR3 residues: CASSPSVYNEQFF. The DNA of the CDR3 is TGTGCCAGCAGTCCTAGCGTATACAATGAGCAGTTCTTC.

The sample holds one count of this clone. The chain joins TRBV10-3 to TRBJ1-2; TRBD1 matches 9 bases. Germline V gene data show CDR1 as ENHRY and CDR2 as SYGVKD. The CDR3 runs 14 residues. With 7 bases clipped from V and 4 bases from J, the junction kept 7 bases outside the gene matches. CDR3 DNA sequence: TGTGCCATCACCCCGGGACAGGGAAGCTATGGCTACACCTTC. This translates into CAITPGQGSYGYTF.

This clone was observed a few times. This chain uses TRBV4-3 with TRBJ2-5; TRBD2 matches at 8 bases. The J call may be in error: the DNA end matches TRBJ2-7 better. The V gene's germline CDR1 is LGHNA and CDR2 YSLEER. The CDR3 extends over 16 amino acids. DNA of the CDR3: TGCGCCAGCAGCCAAGATTTAGCGGGGACCTCCTACGAGCAGTACTTC. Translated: CASSQDLAGTSYEQYF.